This entry is about one TCR beta chain. The sample belongs to a study of blood T cell repertoires in COVID-19. Whole-study context: The United States, Italy and Spain provided the acute and convalescent COVID-19 samples. T cells, B-cell-depleted T cells, or PBMCs provided the cDNA or gDNA that served as material.

Per the original data handling: Amplifying reference gene primers gave estimates of nucleated cell counts. Sequencing used immunoSEQ multiplex PCR; TCRdb keeps in-frame clones, though not all of them. The D gene and trimming were derived from the DNA, and the V and J assignments and clone size from that table. This sample yields more than 45,000 clones, of which under 95% are seen a single time; approximately 5.9% belongs to the top ten. Germline V gene lookup returns CDR1 MNHEY and CDR2 SVGAGI. This CDR3 comprises 15 residues. The germline V and J ends were trimmed by 0 bases and 7 bases, with 13 bases remaining between them.

The J gene is TRBJ1-5, the V gene TRBV6-5; D unresolved. The clonotype originates from a man between 65 and 79 years old with active COVID-19. The sequenced sample consisted of peripheral blood. CDR3 region: CASSYSKDFRQPQHF. The CDR3 DNA is TGTGCCAGCAGTTACTCGAAAGACTTCAGACAGCCCCAGCATTTT.